The 22 T cell receptor beta chains below all came from one sample that was sequenced in a study of T cell responses to AZD1222 COVID-19 vaccine (dated by TCRdb to about 2021). The sample's time point label, in plain terms: baseline before first vaccination. The library was made by the immunoSEQ multiplex PCR assay. Imported from immuneACCESS, the table was reduced by TCRdb to in-frame sequences with V and J called. These copies leave out some clones; in studies compared against another copy, an unresolved V gene accounts for under half, and the cause of the remainder is not known. The sample includes 150,000 to 200,000 clones, with 90% observed a single time. The ten top clones hold roughly 1.6% of the sample. The material sequenced was peripheral blood, taken on day 0 of AZD1222 vaccination. Source of these receptors: an adult in good health.

The chain combines TRBV6-5 with TRBJ1-5, with 10 positions matching TRBD1. The V and J ends lost 4 bases and 3 bases, in that order; junction bases with no gene match: 3. Germline lookup yields CDR1 MNHEY and CDR2 SVGAGI. The CDR3 contains 15 residues. CDR3 DNA: TGTGCCAGCAGTTCGGACAGGGGGAACAATCAGCCCCAGCATTTT. It specifies CASSSDRGNNQPQHF.

The V call is TRBV28, the J call TRBJ1-5; D perhaps matches TRBD1 (5 bases). The CDR3 has 18 amino acids. The V gene lost 3 bases and the J gene lost 2 bases, with 20 bases spanning the gap. Germline assignment: CDR1 MDHEN and CDR2 SYDVKM. CDR3 bases: TGTGCCAGCAGTTTTCTCCTCAGGGCCGCTGGGGGCAATCAGCCCCAGCATTTT. Its translation: CASSFLLRAAGGNQPQHF.

The CDR3 here is CASSPGQGPNYGYTF. As DNA, the CDR3 is TGTGCCAGTAGTCCAGGACAGGGGCCCAACTATGGCTACACCTTC. The J gene is TRBJ1-2, the V gene TRBV19; the match to TRBD1 covers 9 bases. This CDR3 region has 15 residues. J lost 2 bases, V lost 5 bases, and 6 bases had no gene match. Germline CDR1 is LNHDA and CDR2 is SQIVND (reference sequence).

The chain couples TRBV28 to TRBJ2-3, with 13 bases lining up with TRBD2. V was pared by 2 bases and J by 5 bases, with 4 bases of the junction left unmatched. Per the germline V gene, CDR1 is MDHEN and CDR2 is SYDVKM. CDR3 length: 16 amino acids. The CDR3 reads CASSLTSGGAKDTQYF. As DNA, the CDR3 is TGTGCCAGCAGTTTAACTAGCGGGGGGGCTAAAGATACGCAGTATTTT.

The genes are TRBV29-1 and TRBJ2-5, with 8 bases lining up with TRBD1. V gave up 7 bases and J gave up 4 bases; unmatched junction bases: 11. The CDR3 length is 14 residues. Germline V CDR1 and CDR2: SQVTM, ANQGSEA. The CDR3: CSAATGDGAETQYF. DNA for the CDR3: TGCAGCGCTGCGACAGGGGATGGCGCAGAGACCCAGTACTTC.

The chain uses TRBV6-5 and TRBJ1-6; no reliable D call. Trimming stripped 0 bases from V and 5 bases from J, with 2 bases between. From germline, CDR1 is MNHEY and CDR2 SVGAGI. The CDR3 is made up of 13 amino acids. The CDR3 is CASSYSNNSPLHF. The CDR3 DNA reads as TGTGCCAGCAGTTACTCGAATAATTCACCCCTCCACTTT.

The chain has TRBV19 and TRBJ2-7; TRBD2 might be the D (5 bases). The CDR3 sequence is 11 residues long. V lost 6 bases to trimming and J lost 6 bases, with 9 bases between them. The V gene's germline CDR1 is LNHDA and CDR2 SQIVND (reference sequence). The CDR3 is CASRTGSEQYF. The CDR3 coding sequence is TGTGCCAGTAGGACGGGGTCCGAGCAGTACTTC.

CDR3 amino acids: CASSVTFGGEQFF. For the CDR3, the DNA is TGTGCCAGCAGCGTTACGTTTGGTGGTGAGCAGTTCTTC. The chain couples TRBV5-5 to TRBJ2-1, with D unclear. CDR3 length: 13 residues. In germline, CDR1 is SGHKS, CDR2 YYEKEE (reference sequence). Trimming took off 4 bases at V and 9 bases at J, with 14 bases between the two ends.

V and J are TRBV6-5 and TRBJ1-1, with no clear D. The germline gives CDR1 MNHEY, CDR2 SVGAGI. This CDR3 is 12 amino acids long. The V end lost 6 bases, the J end lost 6 bases, and 11 bases lay between the germline ends. The CDR3 loop is CASSHGGAEAFF. The CDR3 DNA follows: TGTGCCAGCAGCCACGGTGGGGCTGAAGCTTTCTTT.

This clone is a singleton in its sample. The V gene is TRBV6-6, the J gene TRBJ2-4; the match to TRBD1 covers 10 bases. With 4 bases clipped from V and 8 bases from J, the junction kept 8 bases outside the gene matches. The CDR3 loop spans 15 amino acids. The germline CDR1 and CDR2 sequences are MNHNY and SVGAGI (reference sequence). CDR3 DNA sequence: TGTGCCAGCAGTTCGCGGGACAGGGGATCGGACATTCAGTACTTC. Protein sequence: CASSSRDRGSDIQYF.

V is TRBV15 and J is TRBJ1-1, with 9 bases matching TRBD1. Germline V gene data show CDR1 as LNHNV and CDR2 as YYDKDF (reference sequence). The CDR3 runs 14 residues. V lost 0 bases to trimming and J lost 8 bases; unmatched junction nucleotides: 4. CDR3: CATSRDGQGPEAFF. The CDR3 DNA reads TGTGCCACCAGCAGAGATGGACAGGGGCCCGAAGCTTTCTTT.

The V gene is TRBV6-2 or TRBV6-3, the J gene TRBJ2-2; D is unresolved. The germline V and J ends were trimmed by 2 bases and 0 bases, with 7 bases remaining between them. Germline CDR1 MNHEY, CDR2 SVGEGT. The CDR3 runs to 15 residues. CDR3 nucleotide sequence: TGTGCCAGCAGTTACGCATTAGCGAACACCGGGGAGCTGTTTTTT. Amino acids: CASSYALANTGELFF.

In this sample, this clone turned up a few times. The chain recombines TRBV5-8 with TRBJ1-4; TRBD1 is a possible D gene (5 bases). The CDR3 has 16 amino acids. Trimming took 0 bases from V and 0 from J, leaving 9 bases between them. Germline V gene sequence: CDR1 SGHTS, CDR2 YDEGEE. The CDR3 loop is CASSLGQYATNEKLFF. The CDR3, as DNA: TGTGCCAGCAGCTTGGGACAGTATGCAACTAATGAAAAACTGTTTTTT. The full variable domain, completed using reference TRBV5-8 and TRBJ1-4, is EAGVTQSPTHLIKTRGQQATLRCSPISGHTSVYWYQQALGLGLQFLLWYDEGEERNRGNFPPRFSGRQFPNYSSELNVNALELEDSALYLCASSLGQYATNEKLFFGSGTQLSVL.

J is TRBJ2-1 and V is TRBV19; perhaps TRBD2 as D (5 bases). The CDR3 sequence is 14 residues long. Germline values: CDR1 LNHDA, CDR2 SQIVND (reference sequence). V was cut by 8 bases and J by 2 bases, with 13 bases left in between. CDR3 sequence reads: CASRSGLPYNEQFF. CDR3 nucleotide sequence: TGTGCCAGTCGGTCTGGACTCCCCTACAATGAGCAGTTCTTC.

This sequence joins TRBV10-3 and TRBJ1-5, with unresolved D. The V gene lost 2 bases and the J gene lost 2 bases, with 13 bases spanning the gap. This CDR3 region has 16 residues. Germline assignment: CDR1 ENHRY and CDR2 SYGVKD. CDR3 DNA sequence: TGTGCCATCAGTGAGGATAACCTTCGGGGCAATCAGCCCCAGCATTTT. Its translation: CAISEDNLRGNQPQHF.

This chain joins TRBV7-3 and TRBJ1-1, with D perhaps TRBD1 (6 bases). The length of the CDR3 is 13 residues. Trimming left V 5 bases short and J 0 bases short, with 7 bases between. Germline-derived CDR1 and CDR2 are SGHTA and FQGTGA. Here the CDR3 reads CASSAGVNTEAFF. The DNA for the CDR3 is TGTGCCAGCAGCGCAGGGGTGAACACTGAAGCTTTCTTT.

V is TRBV19 and J is TRBJ1-1; TRBD1 is a possible D gene (5 bases). This CDR3 comprises 15 residues. V lost 5 bases and J lost 2, with 15 bases in between. Germline loops: CDR1 LNHDA, CDR2 SQIVND (reference sequence). In nucleotides, the CDR3 is TGTGCCAGTAGTCCCGGGAGGGGTTACAACACTGAAGCTTTCTTT. Protein product: CASSPGRGYNTEAFF.

The chain recombines TRBV29-1 with TRBJ2-5, with a tentative D call TRBD1 (6 bases). Between the trimmed V and J ends, which lost 7 bases and 2 bases, there was a span of 17 bases. The CDR3 loop spans 14 amino acids. Germline-derived CDR1 and CDR2 are SQVTM and ANQGSEA. The CDR3 nucleotides read TGCAGCGCCCAGCTCCCCGACAGGCAAGAGACCCAGTACTTC. Amino acid sequence: CSAQLPDRQETQYF.

V and J are TRBV5-4 and TRBJ1-1, with 10 bases aligning to TRBD1. Looked up from germline, CDR1 is SGHNT and CDR2 is YYREEE (reference sequence). The CDR3 contains 13 residues. V lost 10 bases to trimming and J lost 0 bases; unmatched junction nucleotides: 3. The CDR3 region has the DNA TGTGCCTGGACAGGGGGTATGAACACTGAAGCTTTCTTT. Translation: CAWTGGMNTEAFF.

This clone occurred once. The rearrangement uses TRBV3-1 (or the pseudogene TRBV3-2) and TRBJ2-3; D might be TRBD1 (5 bases). The CDR3 spans 16 residues. The germline gives CDR1 LGHDT, CDR2 YNNKEL (reference sequence). The V and J ends lost 0 bases and 0 bases respectively, with 10 bases between them. CDR3 protein: CASSQDQGASTDTQYF. CDR3 DNA: TGTGCCAGCAGCCAAGATCAAGGGGCTAGCACAGATACGCAGTATTTT.

This sequence joins TRBV13 and TRBJ1-1; D is uncertain. With 5 bases removed from V and 2 bases from J, the gap between germline ends came to 15 bases. Per the germline V gene, CDR1 is PRHDT and CDR2 is FYEKMQ (reference sequence). This CDR3 contains 15 residues. This chain's CDR3 is CASSLNRKLNTEAFF. CDR3 sequence (DNA): TGTGCCAGCAGCCTAAACAGAAAGTTAAACACTGAAGCTTTCTTT.

The V call is TRBV7-2, the J call TRBJ2-5; D not certain. CDR3 length: 11 residues. Germline V lookup: CDR1 SGHTA, CDR2 FQGNSA. Trimming cost V 2 bases and J 7 bases, with 5 bases left between them. Here the CDR3 reads CASSLRWTQYF. The CDR3 DNA sequence: TGTGCCAGCAGCTTACGGTGGACCCAGTACTTC.